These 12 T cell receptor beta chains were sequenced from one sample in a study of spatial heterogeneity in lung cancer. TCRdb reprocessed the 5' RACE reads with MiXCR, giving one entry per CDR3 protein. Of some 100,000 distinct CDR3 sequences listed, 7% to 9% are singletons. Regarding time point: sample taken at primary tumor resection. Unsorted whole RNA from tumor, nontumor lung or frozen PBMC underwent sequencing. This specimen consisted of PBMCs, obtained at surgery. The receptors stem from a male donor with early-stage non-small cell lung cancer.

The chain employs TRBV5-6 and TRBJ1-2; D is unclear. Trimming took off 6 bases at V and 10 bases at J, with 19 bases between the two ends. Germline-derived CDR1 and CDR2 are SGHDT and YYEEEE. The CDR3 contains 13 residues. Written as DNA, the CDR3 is TGTGCCAGCACCCTACTGGGCGGGATAGTCTACACCTTC. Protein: CASTLLGGIVYTF.

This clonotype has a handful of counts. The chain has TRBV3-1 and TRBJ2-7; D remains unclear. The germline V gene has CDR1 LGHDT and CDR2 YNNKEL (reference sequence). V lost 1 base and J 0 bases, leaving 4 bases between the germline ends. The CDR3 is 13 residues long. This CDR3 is CASSQVFSYEQYF. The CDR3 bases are TGTGCCAGCAGCCAAGTGTTCTCCTACGAGCAGTACTTC.

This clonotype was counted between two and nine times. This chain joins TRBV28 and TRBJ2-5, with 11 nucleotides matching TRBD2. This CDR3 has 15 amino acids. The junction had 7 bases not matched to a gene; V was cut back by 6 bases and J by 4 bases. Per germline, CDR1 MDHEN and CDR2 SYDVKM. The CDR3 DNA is TGTGCCAGCAGCCGTAGCGGGAGGGCCGGAGAGACCCAGTACTTC. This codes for CASSRSGRAGETQYF.

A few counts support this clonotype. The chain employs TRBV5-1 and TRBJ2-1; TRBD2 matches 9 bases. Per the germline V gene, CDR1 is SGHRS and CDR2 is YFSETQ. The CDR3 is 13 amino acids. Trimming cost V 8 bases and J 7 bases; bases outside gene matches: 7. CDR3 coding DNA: TGCGCCAGTTCACTAGCGGGTAGGAATGAGCAGTTCTTC. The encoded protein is CASSLAGRNEQFF.

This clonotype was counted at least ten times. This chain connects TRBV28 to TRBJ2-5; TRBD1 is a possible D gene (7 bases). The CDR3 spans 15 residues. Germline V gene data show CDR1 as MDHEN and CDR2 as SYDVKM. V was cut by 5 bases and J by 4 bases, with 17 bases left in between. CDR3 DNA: TGTGCCAGCAGTCGCCCCCGTCAGGGGGGAGAGACCCAGTACTTC. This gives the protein CASSRPRQGGETQYF.

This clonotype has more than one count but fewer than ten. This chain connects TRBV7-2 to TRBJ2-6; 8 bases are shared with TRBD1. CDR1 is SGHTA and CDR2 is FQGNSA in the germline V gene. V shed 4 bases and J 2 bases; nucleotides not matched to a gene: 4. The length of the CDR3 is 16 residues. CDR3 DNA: TGTGCCAGCAGCTCGGGACAGGACCCTGGGGCCAACGTCCTGACTTTC. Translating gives CASSSGQDPGANVLTF.

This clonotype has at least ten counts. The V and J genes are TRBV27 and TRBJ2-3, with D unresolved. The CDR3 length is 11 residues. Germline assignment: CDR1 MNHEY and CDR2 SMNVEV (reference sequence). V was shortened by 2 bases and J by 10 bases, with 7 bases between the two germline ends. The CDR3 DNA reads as TGTGCCAGCAGTTTAGGGAAGGCGCAGTATTTT. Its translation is CASSLGKAQYF.

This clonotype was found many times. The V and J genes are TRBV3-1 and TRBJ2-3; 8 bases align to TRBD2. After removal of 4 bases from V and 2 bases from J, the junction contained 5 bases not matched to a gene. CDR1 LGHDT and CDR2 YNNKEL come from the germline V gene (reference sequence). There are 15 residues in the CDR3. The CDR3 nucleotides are TGTGCCAGCAGCCCCCGGGGGGGACTCACAGATACGCAGTATTTT. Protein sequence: CASSPRGGLTDTQYF.

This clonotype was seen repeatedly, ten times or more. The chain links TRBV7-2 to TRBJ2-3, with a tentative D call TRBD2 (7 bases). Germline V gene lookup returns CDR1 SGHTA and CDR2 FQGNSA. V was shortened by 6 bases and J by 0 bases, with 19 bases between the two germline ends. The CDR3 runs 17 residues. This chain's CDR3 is CASSRRGGPISTDTQYF. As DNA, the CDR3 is TGTGCCAGCAGTCGACGCGGGGGCCCCATCAGCACAGATACGCAGTATTTT.

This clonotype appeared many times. In DNA, the CDR3 is TGTGCCAGCAGCCCCAGGGACAGGGGGACCACTGAAGCTTTCTTT. It is translated as CASSPRDRGTTEAFF. The chain recombines TRBV7-9 with TRBJ1-1, with TRBD1 matching over 11 bases. In germline, CDR1 is SEHNR, CDR2 FQNEAQ (reference sequence). Unmatched junction bases numbered 6, after V lost 5 bases and J lost 4 bases. The CDR3 spans 15 residues.

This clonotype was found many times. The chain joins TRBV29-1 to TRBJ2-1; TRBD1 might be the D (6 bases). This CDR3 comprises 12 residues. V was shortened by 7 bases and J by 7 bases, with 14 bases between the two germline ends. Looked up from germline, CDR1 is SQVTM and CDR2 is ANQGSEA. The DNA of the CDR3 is TGCAGCGCCAGGCAGGGGTCGAATGAGCAGTTCTTC. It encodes CSARQGSNEQFF.

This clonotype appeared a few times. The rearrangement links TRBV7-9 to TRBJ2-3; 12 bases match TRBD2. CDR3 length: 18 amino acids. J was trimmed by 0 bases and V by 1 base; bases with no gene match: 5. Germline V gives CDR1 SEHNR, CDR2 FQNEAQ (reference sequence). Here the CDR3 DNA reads TGTGCCAGCAGCTTAGTACGGACTAGCGGGACTAGCACAGATACGCAGTATTTT. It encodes CASSLVRTSGTSTDTQYF.